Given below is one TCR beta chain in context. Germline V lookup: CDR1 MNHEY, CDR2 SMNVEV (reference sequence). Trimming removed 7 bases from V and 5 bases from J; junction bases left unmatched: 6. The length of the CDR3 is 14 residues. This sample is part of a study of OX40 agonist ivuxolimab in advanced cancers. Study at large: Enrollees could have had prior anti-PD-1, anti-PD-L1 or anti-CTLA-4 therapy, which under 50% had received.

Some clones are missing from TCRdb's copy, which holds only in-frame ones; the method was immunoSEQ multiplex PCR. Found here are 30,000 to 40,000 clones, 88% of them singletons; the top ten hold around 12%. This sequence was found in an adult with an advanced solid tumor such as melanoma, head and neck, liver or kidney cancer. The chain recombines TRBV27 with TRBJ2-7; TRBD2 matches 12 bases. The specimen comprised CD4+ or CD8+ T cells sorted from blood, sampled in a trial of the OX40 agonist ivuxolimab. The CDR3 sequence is CASTQLAGGDEQYF. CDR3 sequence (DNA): TGTGCCAGCACCCAACTAGCGGGGGGCGACGAGCAGTACTTC.